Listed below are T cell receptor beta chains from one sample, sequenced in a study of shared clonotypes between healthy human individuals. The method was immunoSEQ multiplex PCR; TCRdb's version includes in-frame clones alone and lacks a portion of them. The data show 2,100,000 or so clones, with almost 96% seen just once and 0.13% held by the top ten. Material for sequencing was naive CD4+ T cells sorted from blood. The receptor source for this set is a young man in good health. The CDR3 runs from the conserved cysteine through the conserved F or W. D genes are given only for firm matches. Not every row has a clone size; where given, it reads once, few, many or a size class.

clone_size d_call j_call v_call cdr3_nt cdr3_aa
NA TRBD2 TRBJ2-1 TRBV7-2 TGTGCCAGCAGCTTAAGGGCGTCCGGGAGGGATGAGCAGTTCTTC CASSLRASGRDEQFF
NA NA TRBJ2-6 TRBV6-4 TGTGCCAGCAGTGACGGGGCCAACGTCCTGACTTTC CASSDGANVLTF
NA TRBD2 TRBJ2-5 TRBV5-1 TGCGCCAGCAGCTCTGGGGGGAGCGGGAGCAGCCCCGAGACCCAGTACTTC CASSSGGSGSSPETQYF
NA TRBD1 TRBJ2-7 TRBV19 TGTGCCAGTAGTAGACTAACCCCAGGGGGAAGGCACGAGCAGTACTTC CASSRLTPGGRHEQYF
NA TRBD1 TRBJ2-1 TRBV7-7 TGTGCTAGCAGCGTGGGACAGAGCTCCTACAATGAGCAGTTCTTC CASSVGQSSYNEQFF
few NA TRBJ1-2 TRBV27 TGTGCCAGCAGTGCCTCAGGGGCCCCGTCCTATGGCTACACCTTC CASSASGAPSYGYTF
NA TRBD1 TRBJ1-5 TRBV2 TGTGCCAGCGCGCGCGACAGGGGGAGGTTTCAGCCCCAGCATTTT CASARDRGRFQPQHF
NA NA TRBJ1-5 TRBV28 TGTGCCAGCAGTTTCGGGGGCGCCGATCAGCCCCAGCATTTT CASSFGGADQPQHF
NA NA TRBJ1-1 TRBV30 TGTGCCTGGACTCCCAGAAACACTGAAGCTTTCTTT CAWTPRNTEAFF
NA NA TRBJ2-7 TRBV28 TGTGCCAGCAGCCAGGGAGCTCCTACCTACGAGCAGTACTTC CASSQGAPTYEQYF
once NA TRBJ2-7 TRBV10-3 TGTGCCACCCGGCGGGACCCTGGCGAGCAGTACTTC CATRRDPGEQYF
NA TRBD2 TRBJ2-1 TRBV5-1 TGCGCCAGCATGGGGGGGTCCTCGGCGGACAATGAGCAGTTCTTC CASMGGSSADNEQFF
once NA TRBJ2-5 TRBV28 TGTGCCAGCAGTCACAGGGAAAGAGAGACCCAGTACTTC CASSHRERETQYF
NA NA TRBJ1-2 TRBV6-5 TGTGCCAGCAGCCAAGGCTATGGCTACACCTTC CASSQGYGYTF
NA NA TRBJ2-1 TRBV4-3 TGCGCCAGCAGCCAATTGGCCGGGAGCAATGAGCAGTTCTTC CASSQLAGSNEQFF
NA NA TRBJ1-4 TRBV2 TGTGCCAGCAGTAAGGACAGACCCGCAACTAATGAAAAACTGTTTTTT CASSKDRPATNEKLFF
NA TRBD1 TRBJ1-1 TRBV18 TGTGCCAGCTCACCACTCGGAGGGACAGGGGATGAGAACACTGAAGCTTTCTTT CASSPLGGTGDENTEAFF
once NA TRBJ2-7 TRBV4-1 TGCGCCAGCAGCCGAAACAGGGACCTTTACGAGCAGTACTTC CASSRNRDLYEQYF
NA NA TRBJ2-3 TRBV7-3 TGTGCCAGCAGCTTATTGGCACAGAATACGCAGTATTTT CASSLLAQNTQYF
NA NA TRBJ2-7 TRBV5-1 TGCGCCAGCAGCTTGGCCCGGGAGACCTACGAGCAGTACTTC CASSLARETYEQYF
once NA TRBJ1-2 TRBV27 TGTGCCACCCGAGGGGGGGGTGCTTATGGCTACACCTTC CATRGGGAYGYTF
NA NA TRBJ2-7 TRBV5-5 TGTGCCAGCAGCTGGGATGGGGCGTCGAGCGCAACCTACGAGCAGTACTTC CASSWDGASSATYEQYF
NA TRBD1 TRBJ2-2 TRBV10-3 TGTGCCATCAGGCAAGACAGGGGTAACACCGGGGAGCTGTTTTTT CAIRQDRGNTGELFF
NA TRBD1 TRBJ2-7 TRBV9 TGTGCCAGCGGCCGGGACAGGGAGCACGAGCAGTACTTC CASGRDREHEQYF